This entry lists 13 T cell receptor beta chains sequenced from one sample in a study of T cells in Graves' hyperthyroidism and ophthalmopathy (dated by TCRdb to about 2019). Library creation used multiplex PCR. The reads were generated on an Illumina HiSeq 2000. The TCR beta CDR3 regions were amplified from RNA transcripts. The first round of RT-PCR for the TCR CDR3 was performed with the HTBI primer set and the Qiagen OneStep RT-PCR kit. TCRdb took the public reads, trimmed them with fastp at Q25, ran MiXCR for clone calling and kept in-frame beta chains. When rows share a CDR3 protein, they turn into one entry using the most common DNA and genes. Within this sample are nearly 750,000 distinct CDR3 sequences, with 35% of them counted one time only. Clones ranked in the top ten supply around a third of the sample. Source material: blood. The receptors come from a middle-aged woman with Graves' hyperthyroidism.

Only one count was recorded for this clonotype. Possible read error: a much larger clone is one base away. The conserved final phenylalanine or tryptophan is absent from the CDR3, which likely points to a read error. The chain employs TRBV19 and TRBJ1-2; D is uncertain. Germline V lookup: CDR1 LNHDA, CDR2 SQIVND (reference sequence). The germline V and J ends were trimmed by 9 bases and 5 bases, with 28 bases remaining between them. The length of the CDR3 is 17 residues. The CDR3 sequence: CASSVVGSENVGYGYTL. For the CDR3, the DNA is TGTGCCAGCAGCGTAGTAGGCAGTGAAAATGTTGGTTATGGCTACACCCTC.

Note on this clonotype: This may be a read error, as it is one base from a much larger clone. The chain links TRBV9 to TRBJ1-6, with D unresolved. V dropped 3 bases and J dropped 0 bases, with 13 bases sitting between them. The CDR3 extends over 17 amino acids. Germline CDR1 and CDR2: SGDLS and YYNGEE. The DNA of the CDR3 is TGTGCCAGCAGCGCAGATACTTCGAGCTCCTATAATTCACCCCTCCACTTT. Its protein product is CASSADTSSSYNSPLHF.

The genes are TRBV10-3 and TRBJ1-6; D uncertain. CDR3 length: 13 residues. Germline CDR1 ENHRY, CDR2 SYGVKD. The V and J ends lost 2 bases and 6 bases respectively, with 5 bases between them. The CDR3 region has the DNA TGTGCCATCAGTGAGGCCAGTAATTCACCCCTCCACTTT. Protein sequence: CAISEASNSPLHF.

At least ten counts were recorded for this clonotype. This chain uses TRBV9 with TRBJ1-1; D is undetermined. Trimming stripped 0 bases from V and 5 bases from J, with 11 bases between. The CDR3 length is 14 residues. CDR1 is SGDLS and CDR2 is YYNGEE in the germline V gene. In DNA form, the CDR3 reads TGTGCCAGCAGCGTAGCTACGCGTTGGACTGAAGCTTTCTTT. This translates into CASSVATRWTEAFF. The full variable domain, its missing parts supplied by reference TRBV9 and TRBJ1-1, is DSGVTQTPKHLITATGQRVTLRCSPRSGDLSVYWYQQSLDQGLQFLIQYYNGEERAKGNILERFSAQQFPDLHSELNLSSLELGDSALYFCASSVATRWTEAFFGQGTRLTVV.

The J gene is TRBJ1-1, the V gene TRBV18, with 8 bases matching TRBD1. V lost 8 bases to trimming and J lost 4 bases; unmatched junction nucleotides: 9. CDR1 KGHSH and CDR2 LQKENI come from the germline V gene. This CDR3 is 14 amino acids long. The CDR3 reads CASRMPGGGTEAFF. CDR3 coding DNA: TGTGCCAGCAGAATGCCAGGGGGCGGCACTGAAGCTTTCTTT.

The sample holds a few counts of this clonotype. The genes are TRBV4-3 and TRBJ2-2; possible D gene TRBD1, 5 bases. Germline V CDR1 and CDR2: LGHNA, YSLEER. This CDR3 region has 14 residues. The germline V and J ends were trimmed by 2 bases and 7 bases, with 11 bases remaining between them. CDR3 bases: TGCGCCAGCAGCCAATCCAGGGCGATCGGGGAGCTGTTTTTT. Its translation is CASSQSRAIGELFF.

This clonotype appeared once. A much bigger clone sits one base away, suggesting this may be a read error. The chain recombines TRBV14 with TRBJ1-4; no firm D call. The CDR3 is made up of 13 amino acids. Between the trimmed V and J ends, which lost 3 bases and 7 bases, there was a span of 9 bases. CDR1 is SGHDN and CDR2 is FVKESK in the germline V gene. The CDR3: CASSHGLSEKLFF. The CDR3 coding sequence is TGTGCCAGCAGCCACGGGCTCAGTGAAAAACTGTTTTTT.

The chain uses TRBV6-6 and TRBJ2-7; 7 nucleotides line up with TRBD1. The CDR3 runs 14 residues. With V trimmed by 1 base and J by 6 bases, 6 bases remained unmatched. Germline assignment: CDR1 MNHNY and CDR2 SVGAGI (reference sequence). This CDR3 reads CASSYFSQGTEQYF. The CDR3, as DNA: TGTGCCAGCAGTTACTTTTCACAGGGGACCGAGCAGTACTTC.

In regard to this clonotype: This may come from a read error, since a much larger clone is one base off. The J gene is TRBJ2-5, the V gene TRBV10-3, with D maybe TRBD2 (7 bases). Trimming pared 8 bases from V and 5 bases from J, leaving 18 bases between. Germline assignment: CDR1 ENHRY and CDR2 SYGVKD. CDR3 size: 14 residues. The CDR3 loop reads CAIWSGGLWETQYF. CDR3 in DNA: TGTGCCATCTGGTCGGGGGGCTTATGGGAGACCCAGTACTTC.

This clonotype was seen a few times. CDR3 loop: CASSFGGQGASFPPYF. CDR3 bases: TGTGCCAGCAGTTTCGGCGGACAGGGGGCTTCTTTTCCCCCCTACTTC. The V gene is TRBV12-3 or TRBV12-4, the J gene TRBJ2-7; 11 bases fit TRBD1. Trimming at V came to 3 bases and at J to 13 bases, leaving 17 bases not matched to a gene. CDR3 size: 16 residues.

This clonotype showed up just a few times. The chain couples TRBV7-9 to TRBJ2-7; D uncertain. The CDR3 runs to 16 residues. V was trimmed by 2 bases and J by 6 bases, leaving 20 bases between them. The V gene's germline CDR1 is SEHNR and CDR2 FQNEAQ (reference sequence). CDR3 sequence reads: CASSLYKWETPSEQYF. Written as DNA, the CDR3 is TGTGCCAGCAGCTTATATAAGTGGGAAACCCCTTCCGAGCAGTACTTC. The complete variable domain, with remaining parts taken from reference TRBV7-9 and TRBJ2-7, reads DTGVSQNPRHKITKRGQNVTFRCDPISEHNRLYWYRQTLGQGPEFLTYFQNEAQLEKSRLLSDRFSAERPKGSFSTLEIQRTEQGDSAMYLCASSLYKWETPSEQYFGPGTRLTVT.

This clonotype was counted between two and nine times. The V call is TRBV14, the J call TRBJ1-5; D call uncertain. From germline, CDR1 is SGHDN and CDR2 FVKESK. V was cut by 1 base and J by 1 base, with 11 bases left in between. The CDR3 length is 16 residues. The CDR3 spells CASSQGNLGSNQPQHF. Here the CDR3 DNA reads TGTGCCAGCAGCCAAGGCAACTTGGGGAGCAATCAGCCCCAGCATTTT.

This clonotype has a handful of counts. This rearrangement joins TRBV29-1 to TRBJ2-2; no definite D call. This CDR3 contains 13 residues. In germline, CDR1 is SQVTM, CDR2 ANQGSEA. V shed 6 bases and J shed 0 bases, with 8 bases lying between them. CDR3 residues: CSVDGSNTGELFF. For the CDR3, the DNA is TGCAGCGTGGACGGGTCGAACACCGGGGAGCTGTTTTTT.